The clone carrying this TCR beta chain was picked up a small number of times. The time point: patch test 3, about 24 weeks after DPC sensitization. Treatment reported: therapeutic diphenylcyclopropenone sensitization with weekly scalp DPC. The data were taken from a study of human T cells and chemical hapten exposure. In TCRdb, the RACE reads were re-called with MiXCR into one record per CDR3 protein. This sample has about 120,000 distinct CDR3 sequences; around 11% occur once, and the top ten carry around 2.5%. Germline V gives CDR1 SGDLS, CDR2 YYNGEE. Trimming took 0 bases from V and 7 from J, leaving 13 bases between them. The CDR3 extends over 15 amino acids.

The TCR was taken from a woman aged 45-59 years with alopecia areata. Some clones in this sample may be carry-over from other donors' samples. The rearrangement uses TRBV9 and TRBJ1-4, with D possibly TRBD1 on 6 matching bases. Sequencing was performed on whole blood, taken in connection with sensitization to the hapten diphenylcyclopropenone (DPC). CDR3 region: CASSVAAGDGEKLFF. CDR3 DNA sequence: TGTGCCAGCAGCGTAGCGGCAGGGGATGGTGAAAAACTGTTTTTT.